The next 13 T cell receptor beta chains were all read from a single sample in a study of identical twins. TCRdb ran MiXCR on the 5' RACE reads and lists one entry per CDR3 protein. The sample carries roughly 720,000 distinct CDR3 sequences, roughly 18% recorded once. These data also formed part of another study, on T cells expressing NK-cell markers.

The source material was PBMCs. The receptors shown here come from a woman between 18 and 30 years old in good health.

The V and J genes are TRBV25-1 and TRBJ2-3; D perhaps matches TRBD2 (5 bases). The germline V and J ends were trimmed by 5 bases and 2 bases, with 14 bases remaining between them. The V gene's germline CDR1 is MGHDK and CDR2 SYGVNS. This CDR3 contains 15 residues. CDR3: CASSYSVGLTDTQYF. CDR3 in DNA: TGTGCCAGCAGTTATAGCGTCGGGCTCACAGATACGCAGTATTTT.

The rearrangement joins TRBV5-1 to TRBJ2-1; 8 positions agree with TRBD1. V trimming: 7 bases; J trimming: 8 bases; junction bases outside the gene matches: 14. Germline CDR1 reads SGHRS; CDR2 reads YFSETQ. The CDR3 loop spans 15 amino acids. The CDR3 here is CASRLSGTGYDEQFF. The CDR3 DNA sequence: TGCGCCAGCCGTCTTTCCGGGACAGGCTATGATGAGCAGTTCTTC. Together with reference TRBV5-1 and TRBJ2-1, the CDR3 gives the full variable domain: KAGVTQTPRYLIKTRGQQVTLSCSPISGHRSVSWYQQTPGQGLQFLFEYFSETQRNKGNFPGRFSGRQFSNSRSEMNVSTLELGDSALYLCASRLSGTGYDEQFFGPGTRLTVL.

This clonotype was recorded a few times. This chain connects TRBV11-2 to TRBJ2-1; D not certain. The CDR3 spans 15 residues. Deletions cut 2 bases from V and 7 bases from J, with 15 bases between. CDR1 SGHAT and CDR2 FQNNGV come from the germline V gene. CDR3 residues: CASSLSGRAQNEQFF. CDR3 nucleotide sequence: TGTGCCAGCAGCTTAAGTGGACGGGCCCAGAATGAGCAGTTCTTC.

This clonotype was counted only a few times. The rearrangement joins TRBV7-3 to TRBJ2-7; 13 nucleotides agree with TRBD2. With 5 bases clipped from V and 4 bases from J, the junction kept 5 bases outside the gene matches. Per germline, CDR1 SGHTA and CDR2 FQGTGA. CDR3 length: 15 amino acids. CDR3 sequence reads: CASSKLAGGIYEQYF. CDR3 in DNA: TGTGCCAGCAGCAAACTAGCGGGGGGGATATACGAGCAGTACTTC.

This clonotype was seen more than once but under ten times. The chain carries TRBV7-6 and TRBJ2-7, with D possibly TRBD1 on 6 matching bases. CDR1 SGHVS and CDR2 FNYEAQ come from the germline V gene. The CDR3 sequence is 16 residues long. The V end was cut by 4 bases, the J end by 7 bases, with 23 bases between. The CDR3 is CASSSRVGGKSREQYF. Here the CDR3 DNA reads TGTGCCAGCAGCTCCCGGGTAGGGGGTAAATCAAGAGAGCAGTACTTC.

This clonotype was seen many times. The gene calls are TRBV5-1 and TRBJ2-7; D unclear. Per the germline V gene, CDR1 is SGHRS and CDR2 is YFSETQ. V was cut by 1 base and J by 3 bases, with 8 bases left in between. The CDR3 totals 13 residues. CDR3 DNA: TGCGCCAGCAGCTTGTACCAGGACTACGAGCAGTACTTC. This translates into CASSLYQDYEQYF.

The V gene is TRBV12-3 or TRBV12-4, the J gene TRBJ2-2; TRBD1 agrees at 7 bases. The CDR3 covers 14 residues. V gave up 7 bases and J gave up 8 bases; unmatched junction bases: 10. For the CDR3, the DNA is TGTGCCAGCAACGCCCGTAGGGGGCGGGGGGAGCTGTTTTTT. This translates into CASNARRGRGELFF.

The rearrangement uses TRBV15 and TRBJ2-1; a possible D gene is TRBD1 (6 bases). Germline values: CDR1 LNHNV, CDR2 YYDKDF (reference sequence). Trimming stripped 1 base from V and 2 bases from J, with 9 bases between. This CDR3 is 15 amino acids long. The CDR3 reads CATSRGGPAYNEQFF. CDR3 bases: TGTGCCACCAGCAGAGGGGGGCCAGCCTACAATGAGCAGTTCTTC.

A word on this clonotype: One end of the junction does not line up with germline, which may come from a read error. The chain has TRBV5-1 and TRBJ2-1; D tentatively reads TRBD1 or TRBD2 (5 bases each). CDR1 and CDR2 from the germline V gene are SGHRS and YFSETQ. The CDR3 length is 16 residues. The CDR3 loop reads CASGLDAGSSYNEQFF. CDR3 coding DNA: TGCGCCAGCGGCTTGGATGCAGGGAGCTCCTACAATGAGCAGTTCTTC.

This sequence joins TRBV4-3 and TRBJ2-2; 8 bases agree with TRBD2. V lost 1 base to trimming and J lost 3 bases; unmatched junction nucleotides: 4. The CDR3 is 16 amino acids. Germline assignment: CDR1 LGHNA and CDR2 YSLEER. CDR3 nucleotides: TGCGCCAGCAGCCAAGGGGAAGCGGGAGACACCGGGGAGCTGTTTTTT. Its protein is CASSQGEAGDTGELFF.

The chain combines TRBV27 with TRBJ2-5, with a tentative D call TRBD2 (6 bases). Deletions cut 2 bases from V and 13 bases from J, with 23 bases between. CDR1 is MNHEY and CDR2 is SMNVEV in the germline V gene (reference sequence). This CDR3 has 15 residues. In nucleotides, the CDR3 is TGTGCCAGCAGTTTAGCTCCGGGGGTGGGGTTCGTTCGGTACTTC. Translated: CASSLAPGVGFVRYF.

This clonotype was seen many times. This chain uses TRBV10-3 with TRBJ2-7; D remains ambiguous. V was cut by 2 bases and J by 4 bases, with 12 bases left in between. There are 14 residues in the CDR3. Germline lookup yields CDR1 ENHRY and CDR2 SYGVKD. The CDR3 protein is CAISETRTFYEQYF. CDR3 nucleotide sequence: TGTGCCATCAGTGAGACCAGGACCTTTTACGAGCAGTACTTC.

The rearrangement links TRBV25-1 to TRBJ2-3; D is ambiguous. The CDR3 is made up of 17 amino acids. Per the germline V gene, CDR1 is MGHDK and CDR2 is SYGVNS. Trimming stripped 5 bases from V and 3 bases from J, with 21 bases between. CDR3 amino acids: CASSKTRAIEGTDTQYF. CDR3 DNA sequence: TGTGCCAGCAGTAAGACCCGGGCGATAGAAGGGACAGATACGCAGTATTTT.